The rows below give T cell receptor beta chains drawn from one sample of a study of blood T cell repertoires in COVID-19. TCRdb keeps only in-frame clones here, not all; method: immunoSEQ multiplex PCR. The sample has about 180,000 clones; roughly 80% are singletons. Sequencing used peripheral blood. These TCRs come from a woman aged 70-85 years with COVID-19, enrolled during active disease. Both conserved end residues are part of each CDR3. A D gene is named only where the DNA matches it firmly. Expanded clones get a size class; other rows say once, few or many, or leave the size out.

clone_size j_call d_call v_call cdr3_nt cdr3_aa
- TRBJ2-7 TRBD2 TRBV7-8 TGTGCCAGCAGCTGGGAGGGACTGTACGAGCAGTACTTC CASSWEGLYEQYF
- TRBJ2-1 TRBD1 TRBV7-2 TGTGCCAGCAGCTCCGGGAGGGGACAGGGGGTCAATGAGCAGTTCTTC CASSSGRGQGVNEQFF
once TRBJ2-3 TRBD2 TRBV4-3 TGCGCCAGCAGCCAGCAAGCGGGAGCGGTCGCAGATACGCAGTATTTT CASSQQAGAVADTQYF
- TRBJ2-2 - TRBV24-1 TGTGCCACCAGTGAGTTGGACAATTTGGTTGGCGGGGAGCTGTTTTTT CATSELDNLVGGELFF
- TRBJ1-5 - TRBV2 TGTGCCAGCAAAGACAGTTTAAATCAGCCCCAGCATTTT CASKDSLNQPQHF
- TRBJ1-5 - TRBV7-9 TGTGCCAGCAGCTTAGGGGGCGGGGGACCTAATCAGCCCCAGCATTTT CASSLGGGGPNQPQHF
few TRBJ1-5 TRBD1 TRBV7-2 TGTGCCAGCAGCTTAGAGACAGGGGTGGCTCAGCCCCAGCATTTT CASSLETGVAQPQHF
- TRBJ2-7 TRBD2 TRBV7-2 TGTGCCAGCAGCTTTACTTCCGGGACTAGCGGAAACTACGAGCAGTACTTC CASSFTSGTSGNYEQYF
- TRBJ2-3 - TRBV9 TGTGCCAGCAGCCGGTTGTTCCTTAGCACAGATACGCAGTATTTT CASSRLFLSTDTQYF
- TRBJ1-6 - TRBV28 TGTGCCAGCACCCATGGGGGGCCCCTCCACTTT CASTHGGPLHF
- TRBJ1-3 - TRBV9 TGTGCCAGCAGCCCACCCCAGGGATATGACACCATATATTTT CASSPPQGYDTIYF
- TRBJ2-7 - TRBV7-2 TGTGCCAGCAGCTTACAGGAAGCCTACGAGCAGTACTTC CASSLQEAYEQYF
few TRBJ2-7 TRBD2 TRBV7-2 TGTGCCAGCAGCTTAGCGACGACTAGCGGGACCTACGAGCAGTACTTC CASSLATTSGTYEQYF
- TRBJ2-5 TRBD2 TRBV7-2 TGTGCCAGCAGCCCACCGGGACTAGCGGGAGGGCCTAGGACGGAGACCCAGTACTTC CASSPPGLAGGPRTETQYF
- TRBJ2-3 - TRBV30 TGTGCCTGGGGGGCCGGGAGTTCACCTAGCACAGATACGCAGTATTTT CAWGAGSSPSTDTQYF